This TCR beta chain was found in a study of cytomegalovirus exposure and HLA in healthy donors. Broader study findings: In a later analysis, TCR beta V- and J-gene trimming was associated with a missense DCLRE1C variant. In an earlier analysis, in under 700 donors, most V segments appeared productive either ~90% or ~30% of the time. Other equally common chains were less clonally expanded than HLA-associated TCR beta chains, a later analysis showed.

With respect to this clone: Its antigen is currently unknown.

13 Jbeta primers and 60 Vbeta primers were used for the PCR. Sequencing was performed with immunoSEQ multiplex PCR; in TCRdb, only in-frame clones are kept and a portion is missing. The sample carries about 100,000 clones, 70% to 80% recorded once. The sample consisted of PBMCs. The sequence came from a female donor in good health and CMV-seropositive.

CDR3 protein: CASSAGTRNAETQYF. CDR3 sequence (DNA): TGTGCCAGCAGCGCGGGGACTAGAAATGCGGAGACCCAGTACTTC. This rearrangement joins TRBV7-2 to TRBJ2-5, with 8 positions matching TRBD2. V shed 5 bases and J 5 bases; nucleotides not matched to a gene: 10. The germline CDR1 and CDR2 sequences are SGHTA and FQGNSA. The CDR3 is made up of 15 amino acids. The whole variable domain, filled in from reference TRBV7-2 and TRBJ2-5, reads GAGVSQSPSNKVTEKGKDVELRCDPISGHTALYWYRQSLGQGLEFLIYFQGNSAPDKSGLPSDRFSAERTGGSVSTLTIQRTQQEDSAVYLCASSAGTRNAETQYFGPGTRLLVL.